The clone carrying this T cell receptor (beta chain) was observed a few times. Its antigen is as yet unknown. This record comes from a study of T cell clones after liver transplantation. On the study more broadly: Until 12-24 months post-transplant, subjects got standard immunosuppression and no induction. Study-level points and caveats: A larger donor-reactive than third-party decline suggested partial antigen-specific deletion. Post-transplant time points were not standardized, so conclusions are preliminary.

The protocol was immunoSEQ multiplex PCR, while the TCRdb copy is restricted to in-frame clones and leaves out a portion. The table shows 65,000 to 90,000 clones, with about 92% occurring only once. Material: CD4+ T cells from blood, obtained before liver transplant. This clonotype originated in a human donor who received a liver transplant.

The CDR3 spells CASTQREGSTDTQYF. CDR3 sequence (DNA): TGCGCCAGCACTCAGCGGGAGGGTAGCACAGATACGCAGTATTTT. The chain employs TRBV10-2 and TRBJ2-3; 10 bases map to TRBD2. Per the germline V gene, CDR1 is WSHSY and CDR2 is SAAADI. The CDR3 runs to 15 residues. J lost 0 bases, V lost 7 bases, and 4 bases had no gene match.